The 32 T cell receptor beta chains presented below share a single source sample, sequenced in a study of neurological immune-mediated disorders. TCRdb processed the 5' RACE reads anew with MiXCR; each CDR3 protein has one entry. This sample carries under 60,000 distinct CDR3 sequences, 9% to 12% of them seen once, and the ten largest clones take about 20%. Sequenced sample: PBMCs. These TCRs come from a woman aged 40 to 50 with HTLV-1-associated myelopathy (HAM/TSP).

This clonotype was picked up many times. CDR3 in amino acids: CASSLFGDSIQYF. Here the CDR3 DNA reads TGTGCCAGCAGCTTATTCGGGGATAGCATTCAGTACTTC. The chain carries TRBV7-9 and TRBJ2-4; the D gene is possibly TRBD2 (5 bases). With 2 bases removed from V and 9 bases from J, the gap between germline ends came to 11 bases. CDR3 length: 13 residues. Germline loops: CDR1 SEHNR, CDR2 FQNEAQ (reference sequence).

CDR3 loop: CASSSFLYTRTDTQYF. DNA of the CDR3: TGTGCCAGCAGCTCCTTCTTATACACTCGCACAGATACGCAGTATTTT. The rearrangement uses TRBV11-3 and TRBJ2-3, with unresolved D. V dropped 4 bases and J dropped 1 base, with 15 bases sitting between them. The V gene's germline CDR1 is SGHNT and CDR2 YENEEA. This CDR3 spans 16 amino acids.

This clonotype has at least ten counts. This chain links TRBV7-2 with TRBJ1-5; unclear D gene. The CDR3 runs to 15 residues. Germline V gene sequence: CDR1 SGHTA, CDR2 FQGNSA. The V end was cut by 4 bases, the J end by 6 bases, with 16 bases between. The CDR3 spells CASSCRPGLSQPQHF. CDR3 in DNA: TGTGCCAGCAGCTGCCGGCCCGGGCTTAGTCAGCCCCAGCATTTT.

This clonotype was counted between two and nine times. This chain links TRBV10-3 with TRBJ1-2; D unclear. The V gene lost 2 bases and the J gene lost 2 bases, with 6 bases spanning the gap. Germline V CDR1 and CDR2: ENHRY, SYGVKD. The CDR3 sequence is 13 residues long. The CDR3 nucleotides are TGTGCCATCAGTGAGGGCAGAAACTATGGCTACACCTTC. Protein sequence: CAISEGRNYGYTF.

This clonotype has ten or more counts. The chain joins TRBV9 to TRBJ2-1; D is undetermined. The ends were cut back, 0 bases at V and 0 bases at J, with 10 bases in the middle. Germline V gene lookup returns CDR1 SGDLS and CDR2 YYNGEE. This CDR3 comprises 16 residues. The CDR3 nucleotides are TGTGCCAGCAGCGTAGGGGGAACATTCTCCTACAATGAGCAGTTCTTC. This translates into CASSVGGTFSYNEQFF.

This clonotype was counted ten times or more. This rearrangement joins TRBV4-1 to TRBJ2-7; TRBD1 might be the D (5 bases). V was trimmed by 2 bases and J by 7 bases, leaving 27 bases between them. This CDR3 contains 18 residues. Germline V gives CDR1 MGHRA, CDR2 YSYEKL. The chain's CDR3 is CASSQFPGSTPTVGEQYF. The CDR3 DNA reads TGCGCCAGCAGCCAATTCCCCGGTTCGACTCCGACAGTGGGGGAGCAGTACTTC.

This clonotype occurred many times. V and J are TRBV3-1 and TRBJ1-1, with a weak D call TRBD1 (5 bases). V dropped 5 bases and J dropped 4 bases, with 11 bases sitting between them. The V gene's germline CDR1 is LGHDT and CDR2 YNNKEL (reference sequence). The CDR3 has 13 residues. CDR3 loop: CASSSTGFTEAFF. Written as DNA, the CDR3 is TGTGCCAGCAGCTCCACAGGATTCACTGAAGCTTTCTTT. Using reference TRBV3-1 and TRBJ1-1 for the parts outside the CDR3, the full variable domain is DTAVSQTPKYLVTQMGNDKSIKCEQNLGHDTMYWYKQDSKKFLKIMFSYNNKELIINETVPNRFSPKSPDKAHLNLHINSLELGDSAVYFCASSSTGFTEAFFGQGTRLTVV.

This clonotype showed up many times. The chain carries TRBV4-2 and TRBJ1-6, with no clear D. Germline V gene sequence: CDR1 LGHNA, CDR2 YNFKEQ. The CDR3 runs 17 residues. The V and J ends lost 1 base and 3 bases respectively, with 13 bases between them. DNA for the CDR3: TGTGCCAGCAGCCAAGGGGCGGGGTCCAACTATAATTCACCCCTCCACTTT. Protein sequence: CASSQGAGSNYNSPLHF.

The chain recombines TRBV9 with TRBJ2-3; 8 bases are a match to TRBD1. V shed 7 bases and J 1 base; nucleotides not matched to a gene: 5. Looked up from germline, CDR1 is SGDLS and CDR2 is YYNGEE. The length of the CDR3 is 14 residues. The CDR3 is CASVGQGRTDTQYF. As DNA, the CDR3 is TGTGCCAGCGTAGGACAGGGCCGCACAGATACGCAGTATTTT. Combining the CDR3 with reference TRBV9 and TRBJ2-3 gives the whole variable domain DSGVTQTPKHLITATGQRVTLRCSPRSGDLSVYWYQQSLDQGLQFLIQYYNGEERAKGNILERFSAQQFPDLHSELNLSSLELGDSALYFCASVGQGRTDTQYFGPGTRLTVL.

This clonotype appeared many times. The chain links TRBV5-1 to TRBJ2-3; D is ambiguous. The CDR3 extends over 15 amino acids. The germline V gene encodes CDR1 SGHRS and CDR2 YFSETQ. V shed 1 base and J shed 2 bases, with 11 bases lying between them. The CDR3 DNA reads TGCGCCAGCAGCTTGCGGAGAACCACCACAGATACGCAGTATTTT. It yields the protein CASSLRRTTTDTQYF.

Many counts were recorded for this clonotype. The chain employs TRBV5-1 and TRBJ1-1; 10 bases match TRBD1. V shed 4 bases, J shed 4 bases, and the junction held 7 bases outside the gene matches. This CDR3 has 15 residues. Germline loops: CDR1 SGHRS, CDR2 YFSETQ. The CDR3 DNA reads TGCGCCAGCAGCCTCGGACAGGGGGGAGTCACTGAAGCTTTCTTT. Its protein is CASSLGQGGVTEAFF.

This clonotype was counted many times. CDR3 nucleotides: TGTGCTAGTGGTTTGGCATTTCCCTTCTCTGAAGCTTTCTTT. It specifies CASGLAFPFSEAFF. The chain couples TRBV12-5 to TRBJ1-1; D is uncertain. Germline assignment: CDR1 LGHNT and CDR2 FRNRAP. V was shortened by 1 base and J by 6 bases, with 12 bases between the two germline ends. The CDR3 has 14 amino acids.

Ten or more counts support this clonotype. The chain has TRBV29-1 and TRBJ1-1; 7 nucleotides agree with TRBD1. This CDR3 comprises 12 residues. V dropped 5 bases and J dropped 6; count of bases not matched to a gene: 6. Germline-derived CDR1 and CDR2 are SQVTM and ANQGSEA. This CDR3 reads CSVIWGQSEAFF. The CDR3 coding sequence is TGCAGCGTTATATGGGGACAGTCTGAAGCTTTCTTT.

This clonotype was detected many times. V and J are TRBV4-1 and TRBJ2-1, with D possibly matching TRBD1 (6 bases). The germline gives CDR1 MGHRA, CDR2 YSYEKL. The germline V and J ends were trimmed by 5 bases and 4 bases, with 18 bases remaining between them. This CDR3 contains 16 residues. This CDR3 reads CASSAKRDKVYNEQFF. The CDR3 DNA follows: TGCGCCAGCAGCGCAAAACGGGACAAGGTGTACAATGAGCAGTTCTTC.

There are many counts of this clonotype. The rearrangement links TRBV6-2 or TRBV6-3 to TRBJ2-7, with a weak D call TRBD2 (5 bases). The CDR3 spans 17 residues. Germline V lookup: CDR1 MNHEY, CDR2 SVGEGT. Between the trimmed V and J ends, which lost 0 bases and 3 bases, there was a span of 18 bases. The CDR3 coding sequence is TGTGCCAGCAGTTACTCAGGTAGCGAGGCTCTCATCTACGAGCAGTACTTC. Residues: CASSYSGSEALIYEQYF.

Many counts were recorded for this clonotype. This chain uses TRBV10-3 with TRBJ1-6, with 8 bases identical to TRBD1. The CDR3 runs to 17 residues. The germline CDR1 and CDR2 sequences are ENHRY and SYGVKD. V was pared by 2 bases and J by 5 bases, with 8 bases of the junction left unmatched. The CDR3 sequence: CAISETGQGANNSPLHF. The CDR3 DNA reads TGTGCCATCAGTGAGACTGGACAGGGCGCGAATAATTCACCCCTCCACTTT.

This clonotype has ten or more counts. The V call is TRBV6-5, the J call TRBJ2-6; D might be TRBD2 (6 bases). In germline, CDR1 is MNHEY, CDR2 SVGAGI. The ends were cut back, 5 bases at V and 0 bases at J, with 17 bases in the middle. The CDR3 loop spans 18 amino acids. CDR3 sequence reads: CASSRRVGGSSGANVLTF. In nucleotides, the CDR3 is TGTGCCAGCAGTCGCCGCGTCGGGGGTTCCTCTGGGGCCAACGTCCTGACTTTC.

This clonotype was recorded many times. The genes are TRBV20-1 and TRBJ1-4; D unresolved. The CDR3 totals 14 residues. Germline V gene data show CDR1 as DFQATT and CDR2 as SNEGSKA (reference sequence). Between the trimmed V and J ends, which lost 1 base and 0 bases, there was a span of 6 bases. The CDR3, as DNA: TGCAGTGCTAGAGTCCTAGCAACTAATGAAAAACTGTTTTTT. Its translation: CSARVLATNEKLFF.

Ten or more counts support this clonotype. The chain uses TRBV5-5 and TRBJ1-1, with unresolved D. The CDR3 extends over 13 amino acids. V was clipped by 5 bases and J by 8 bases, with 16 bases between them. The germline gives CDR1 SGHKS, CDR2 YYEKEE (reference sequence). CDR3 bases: TGTGCCAGCAGTTTTTCAAGTTTCGCCGAAGCTTTCTTT. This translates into CASSFSSFAEAFF.

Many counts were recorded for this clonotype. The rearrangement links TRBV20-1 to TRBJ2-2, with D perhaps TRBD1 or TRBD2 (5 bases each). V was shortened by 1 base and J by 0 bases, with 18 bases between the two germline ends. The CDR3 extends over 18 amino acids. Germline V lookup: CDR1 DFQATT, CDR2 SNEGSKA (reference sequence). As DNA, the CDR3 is TGCAGTGCTAGAGGAATGGGACGGGCAATACCGAACACCGGGGAGCTGTTTTTT. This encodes CSARGMGRAIPNTGELFF.

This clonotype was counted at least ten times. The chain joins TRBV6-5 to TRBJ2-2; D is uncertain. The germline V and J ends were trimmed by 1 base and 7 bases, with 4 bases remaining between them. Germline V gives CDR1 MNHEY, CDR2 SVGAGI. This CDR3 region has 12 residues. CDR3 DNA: TGTGCCAGCAGTTACTATCTCGGGGAGCTGTTTTTT. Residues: CASSYYLGELFF.

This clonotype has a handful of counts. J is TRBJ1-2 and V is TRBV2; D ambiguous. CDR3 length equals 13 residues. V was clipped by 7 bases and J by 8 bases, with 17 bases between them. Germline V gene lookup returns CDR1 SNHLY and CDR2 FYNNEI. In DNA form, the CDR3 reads TGTGCCAGCACTCAAGGAGTTGCTGGGGGCTACACCTTC. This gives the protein CASTQGVAGGYTF. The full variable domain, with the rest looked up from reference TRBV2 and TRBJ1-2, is EPEVTQTPSHQVTQMGQEVILRCVPISNHLYFYWYRQILGQKVEFLVSFYNNEISEKSEIFDDQFSVERPDGSNFTLKIRSTKLEDSAMYFCASTQGVAGGYTFGSGTRLTVV.

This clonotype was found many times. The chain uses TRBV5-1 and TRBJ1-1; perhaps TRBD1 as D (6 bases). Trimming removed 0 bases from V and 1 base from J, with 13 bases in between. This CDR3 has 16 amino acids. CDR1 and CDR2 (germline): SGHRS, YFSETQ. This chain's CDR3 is CASSLGLTGGNTEAFF. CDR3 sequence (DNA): TGCGCCAGCAGCTTGGGTCTGACAGGCGGGAACACTGAAGCTTTCTTT.

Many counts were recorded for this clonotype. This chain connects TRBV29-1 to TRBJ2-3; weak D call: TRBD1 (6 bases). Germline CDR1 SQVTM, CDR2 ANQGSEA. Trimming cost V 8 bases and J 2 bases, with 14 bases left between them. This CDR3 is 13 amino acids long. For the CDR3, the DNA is TGCAGCTCCACCGGGACAAACACAGATACGCAGTATTTT. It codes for CSSTGTNTDTQYF.

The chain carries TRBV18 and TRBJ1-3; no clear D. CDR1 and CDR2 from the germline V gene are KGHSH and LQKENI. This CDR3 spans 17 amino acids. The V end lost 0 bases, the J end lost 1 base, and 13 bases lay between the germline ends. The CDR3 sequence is CASSPPSVGLSGNTIYF. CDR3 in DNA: TGTGCCAGCTCACCACCGAGCGTTGGGCTTTCTGGAAACACCATATATTTT.

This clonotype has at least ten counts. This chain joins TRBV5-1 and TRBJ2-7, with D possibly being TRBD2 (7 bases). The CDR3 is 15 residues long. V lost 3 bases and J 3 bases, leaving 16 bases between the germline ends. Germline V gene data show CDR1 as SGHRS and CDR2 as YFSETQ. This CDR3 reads CASSSNRGGIYEQYF. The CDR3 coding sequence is TGCGCCAGCAGCTCAAATAGGGGGGGCATCTACGAGCAGTACTTC.

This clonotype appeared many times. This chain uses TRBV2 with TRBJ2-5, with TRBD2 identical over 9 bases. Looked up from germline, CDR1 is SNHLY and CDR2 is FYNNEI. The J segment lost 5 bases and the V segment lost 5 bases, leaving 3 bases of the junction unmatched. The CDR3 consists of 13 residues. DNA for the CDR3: TGTGCCAGCAGTTCAAGCGGGGGGGAGACCCAGTACTTC. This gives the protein CASSSSGGETQYF.

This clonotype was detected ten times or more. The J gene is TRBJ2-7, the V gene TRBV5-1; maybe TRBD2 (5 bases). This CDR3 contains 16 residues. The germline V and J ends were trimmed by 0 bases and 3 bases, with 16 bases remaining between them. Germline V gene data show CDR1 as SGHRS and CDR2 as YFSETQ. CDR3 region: CASSLARRGSGYEQYF. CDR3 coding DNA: TGCGCCAGCAGCTTGGCCCGTAGAGGGTCGGGCTACGAGCAGTACTTC.

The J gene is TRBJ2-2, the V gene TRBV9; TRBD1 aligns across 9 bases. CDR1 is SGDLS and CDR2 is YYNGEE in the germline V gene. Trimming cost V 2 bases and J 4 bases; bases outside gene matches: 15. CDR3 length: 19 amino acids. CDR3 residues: CASSVTLRVGTGRTGELFF. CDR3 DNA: TGTGCCAGCAGCGTCACCCTTAGGGTGGGGACAGGGCGCACCGGGGAGCTGTTTTTT. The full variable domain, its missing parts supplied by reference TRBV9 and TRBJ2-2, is DSGVTQTPKHLITATGQRVTLRCSPRSGDLSVYWYQQSLDQGLQFLIQYYNGEERAKGNILERFSAQQFPDLHSELNLSSLELGDSALYFCASSVTLRVGTGRTGELFFGEGSRLTVL.

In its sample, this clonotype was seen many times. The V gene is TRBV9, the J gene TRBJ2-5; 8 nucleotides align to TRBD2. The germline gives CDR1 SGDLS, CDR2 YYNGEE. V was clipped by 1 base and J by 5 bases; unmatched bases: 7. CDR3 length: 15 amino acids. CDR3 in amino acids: CASSVRGGAGETQYF. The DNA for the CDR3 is TGTGCCAGCAGCGTACGGGGGGGGGCTGGGGAGACCCAGTACTTC.

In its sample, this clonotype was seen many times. The CDR3: CASSPGQGDGYTF. In DNA form, the CDR3 reads TGTGCCAGCAGCCCAGGACAGGGTGATGGCTACACCTTC. This chain uses TRBV12-3 or TRBV12-4 with TRBJ1-2; TRBD1 matches 8 bases. V shed 6 bases, J shed 6 bases, and the junction held 6 bases outside the gene matches. The CDR3 covers 13 residues.

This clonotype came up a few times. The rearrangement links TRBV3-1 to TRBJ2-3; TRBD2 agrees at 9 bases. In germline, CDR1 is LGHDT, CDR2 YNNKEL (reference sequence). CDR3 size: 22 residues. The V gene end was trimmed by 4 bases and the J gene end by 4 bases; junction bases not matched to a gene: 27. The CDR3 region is CASSRARSTNRQAGGMADTQYF. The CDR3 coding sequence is TGTGCCAGCAGCCGCGCGCGGTCAACCAACCGACAAGCGGGAGGAATGGCAGATACGCAGTATTTT.